Detailed here is one T cell receptor beta chain. J was trimmed by 6 bases and V by 10 bases; bases with no gene match: 6. Germline V gene data show CDR1 as ENHRY and CDR2 as SYGVKD. The CDR3 has 14 amino acids. As handled by the study authors: Reference gene primers were amplified, and this amplification served to estimate nucleated cell counts. Sequenced by immunoSEQ multiplex PCR; TCRdb stores in-frame clones only, minus some. Clone size and the V and J calls come from that table; the DNA yielded D and trimming. The sample gives some 180,000 clones, more than 60% of which show up once; 13% is in the top ten. The sample belongs to a study of blood T cell repertoires in COVID-19. Study in general: Acute and convalescent COVID-19 specimens originated in the United States, Italy and Spain.

The chain has TRBV10-3 and TRBJ2-3, with 14 bases that match TRBD2. Sequenced sample: peripheral blood. This sequence was found in a man in his fifties or sixties who had recovered from COVID-19. In DNA, the CDR3 is TGTGCCACCAGGGGACTAGCGGGAGATGATACGCAGTATTTT. It codes for CATRGLAGDDTQYF.